The 20 T cell receptor beta chains given below trace back to one sample, sequenced in a study of T-cell reconstitution after alpha-beta-depleted transplantation in children. The library targeted TCRbeta and was prepared with unique molecular identifiers. TCRdb analysed the PCR reads with MiXCR anew, one entry per CDR3 protein. The data contain approximately 250,000 distinct CDR3 sequences, 9.7% of them singletons. The material was PBMCs from the stem cell graft donor, obtained from the stem cell graft. The source is a human donor who donated a stem cell graft to a child with SCID.

At least ten counts were recorded for this clonotype. The V call is TRBV12-3 or TRBV12-4, the J call TRBJ1-6, with 8 bases fitting TRBD1. V dropped 3 bases and J dropped 10; count of bases not matched to a gene: 5. There are 14 residues in the CDR3. This chain's CDR3 is CASSFQGAGSPLHF. The DNA of the CDR3 is TGTGCCAGCAGTTTTCAGGGGGCGGGATCACCCCTCCACTTT.

This clonotype was recorded many times. The V and J genes are TRBV5-1 and TRBJ2-1; D remains unclear. V gave up 4 bases and J gave up 15 bases, with 23 bases separating them. Per germline, CDR1 SGHRS and CDR2 YFSETQ. This CDR3 has 14 amino acids. DNA of the CDR3: TGCGCCAGCAGCCCTGCCCCCACTGCTTTGGCCCGGTTCTTC. Its protein is CASSPAPTALARFF. The full variable domain, rest sourced from reference TRBV5-1 and TRBJ2-1, is KAGVTQTPRYLIKTRGQQVTLSCSPISGHRSVSWYQQTPGQGLQFLFEYFSETQRNKGNFPGRFSGRQFSNSRSEMNVSTLELGDSALYLCASSPAPTALARFFGPGTRLTVL.

To note about this clonotype: A clone one base away is much larger, so this may be a read error. The chain couples TRBV27 to TRBJ1-1; 11 nucleotides align to TRBD1. The length of the CDR3 is 15 residues. Germline CDR1 and CDR2: MNHEY and SMNVEV (reference sequence). J gave up 3 bases and V 7 bases, and 7 bases lay outside the gene matches. CDR3 in amino acids: CASNPGQGAHTEAFF. The CDR3 DNA reads as TGTGCCAGCAATCCTGGACAGGGGGCGCACACTGAAGCTTTCTTT.

This clonotype was counted many times. CDR3 sequence: CASSAGQSSYEQYF. In DNA, the CDR3 is TGTGCCAGCAGCGCGGGACAGAGCTCCTACGAGCAGTACTTC. The gene calls are TRBV6-2 or TRBV6-3 and TRBJ2-7; possible D gene TRBD1, 7 bases. Trimming removed 6 bases from V and 0 bases from J, with 12 bases in between. CDR3 length: 14 amino acids. In germline, CDR1 is MNHEY, CDR2 SVGEGT.

This clonotype has a count of ten or more. This chain joins TRBV29-1 and TRBJ2-1; perhaps TRBD2 as D (7 bases). The germline V gene encodes CDR1 SQVTM and CDR2 ANQGSEA. The V end was cut by 3 bases, the J end by 3 bases, with 12 bases between. This CDR3 has 14 residues. The CDR3: CSVDIGGHYNEQFF. The CDR3 coding sequence is TGCAGCGTTGATATCGGGGGGCACTACAATGAGCAGTTCTTC.

This rearrangement joins TRBV5-4 to TRBJ2-3; TRBD2 aligns across 8 bases. V was pared by 3 bases and J by 5 bases, with 2 bases of the junction left unmatched. Germline V CDR1 and CDR2: SGHNT, YYREEE (reference sequence). The CDR3 covers 13 residues. The CDR3: CASSSRGEDTQYF. CDR3 DNA: TGTGCCAGCAGCTCGCGGGGGGAAGATACGCAGTATTTT.

The table lists this clonotype with many counts. The gene calls are TRBV7-9 and TRBJ2-1; 8 bases align to TRBD1. Germline V gives CDR1 SEHNR, CDR2 FQNEAQ (reference sequence). J was trimmed by 5 bases and V by 0 bases; bases with no gene match: 3. This CDR3 is built from 15 residues. Here the CDR3 DNA reads TGTGCCAGCAGCTTAGCCAGGACAGGGCACAATGAGCAGTTCTTC. Amino acid sequence: CASSLARTGHNEQFF.

This clonotype was seen ten or more times. The chain is built from TRBV7-9 and TRBJ1-4; TRBD1 might be the D (5 bases). In germline, CDR1 is SEHNR, CDR2 FQNEAQ (reference sequence). The CDR3 has 16 residues. The V end lost 0 bases, the J end lost 6 bases, and 14 bases lay between the germline ends. CDR3 in amino acids: CASSLAPAGPDEKLFF. DNA for the CDR3: TGTGCCAGCAGCTTAGCCCCCGCAGGGCCGGATGAAAAACTGTTTTTT.

This clonotype was counted many times. This chain links TRBV20-1 with TRBJ1-2; the D is unclear. Trimming cost V 3 bases and J 8 bases, with 1 base left between them. This CDR3 has 8 amino acids. Germline loops: CDR1 DFQATT, CDR2 SNEGSKA (reference sequence). CDR3 DNA sequence: TGCAGTGCTAGCGGCTACACCTTC. It yields the protein CSASGYTF.

The chain has TRBV27 and TRBJ2-4, with D possibly being TRBD2 (5 bases). V was shortened by 7 bases and J by 2 bases, with 18 bases between the two germline ends. The CDR3 is made up of 16 amino acids. Germline CDR1 and CDR2: MNHEY and SMNVEV (reference sequence). The CDR3 DNA is TGTGCCAGCACCGCCCTAGCTCTAATGACCAAAAACATTCAGTACTTC. This gives the protein CASTALALMTKNIQYF.

In the case of this clonotype: One end of the junction varies from germline; a read error may be responsible. The rearrangement uses TRBV12-3 or TRBV12-4 and TRBJ2-7; 14 nucleotides align to TRBD2. CDR3 length equals 18 residues. The CDR3 bases are TGTGCCATCAGTTTTGGACTAGCGGGGGGTGCGGGCTCCTACGAGCAGTACTTC. Translation: CAISFGLAGGAGSYEQYF.

This clonotype came up many times. The V gene is TRBV20-1, the J gene TRBJ1-2; D remains unclear. With 3 bases removed from V and 1 base from J, the gap between germline ends came to 9 bases. The CDR3 is 13 amino acids. CDR1 and CDR2 (germline): DFQATT, SNEGSKA (reference sequence). The CDR3 is CSARDGHNYGYTF. CDR3 sequence (DNA): TGCAGTGCTAGGGACGGTCATAACTATGGCTACACCTTC.

This clonotype has at least ten counts. This chain links TRBV29-1 with TRBJ2-1; 10 nucleotides line up with TRBD2. The germline gives CDR1 SQVTM, CDR2 ANQGSEA. Unmatched junction bases numbered 13, after V lost 7 bases and J lost 4 bases. The CDR3 is 16 residues long. The CDR3, as DNA: TGCAGCGCCGATGATCCTCTAGCGGGAGTATACAATGAGCAGTTCTTC. It translates to CSADDPLAGVYNEQFF.

This clonotype was detected many times. This chain links TRBV7-9 with TRBJ1-1; D perhaps matches TRBD1 (5 bases). Germline values: CDR1 SEHNR, CDR2 FQNEAQ (reference sequence). Between the trimmed V and J ends, which lost 5 bases and 7 bases, there was a span of 11 bases. The CDR3 loop spans 12 amino acids. The CDR3 sequence is CASSPMGVEAFF. The CDR3 DNA is TGTGCCAGCAGCCCCATGGGGGTTGAAGCTTTCTTT. Drawing the rest from reference TRBV7-9 and TRBJ1-1, the complete variable domain is DTGVSQNPRHKITKRGQNVTFRCDPISEHNRLYWYRQTLGQGPEFLTYFQNEAQLEKSRLLSDRFSAERPKGSFSTLEIQRTEQGDSAMYLCASSPMGVEAFFGQGTRLTVV.

This clonotype was found many times. The chain employs TRBV12-3 or TRBV12-4 and TRBJ1-1; 7 bases agree with TRBD1. The ends lost 5 bases at V and 1 base at J; junction bases unmatched: 7. The CDR3 sequence is 15 residues long. The CDR3 DNA reads TGTGCCAGCAGTCCCGTTGCAGGGGGGAACACTGAAGCTTTCTTT. Encoded protein: CASSPVAGGNTEAFF.

This clonotype was found many times. The chain is built from TRBV5-1 and TRBJ2-7; no firm D call. Germline-derived CDR1 and CDR2 are SGHRS and YFSETQ. V was shortened by 2 bases and J by 1 base, with 19 bases between the two germline ends. This CDR3 region has 17 residues. CDR3 coding DNA: TGCGCCAGCAGCTTCGGCAGGAGTCCCATTACATCCTACGAGCAGTACTTC. It specifies CASSFGRSPITSYEQYF.

Many counts were recorded for this clonotype. The rearrangement joins TRBV5-1 to TRBJ2-7; D is possibly TRBD1 (6 bases). Trimming took 3 bases from V and 1 from J, leaving 14 bases between them. Per germline, CDR1 SGHRS and CDR2 YFSETQ. This CDR3 contains 15 residues. In nucleotides, the CDR3 is TGCGCCAGCAGCTCCGGCTTGACAGGTTCCTACGAGCAGTACTTC. It yields the protein CASSSGLTGSYEQYF.

The sample holds many counts of this clonotype. This sequence joins TRBV27 and TRBJ2-3; 8 nucleotides match TRBD1. The CDR3 has 14 amino acids. Germline V gene lookup returns CDR1 MNHEY and CDR2 SMNVEV (reference sequence). V trimming: 6 bases; J trimming: 1 base; junction bases outside the gene matches: 3. The CDR3 DNA is TGTGCCAGCAGACCGGGACAGGGCACAGATACGCAGTATTTT. Its translation: CASRPGQGTDTQYF.

This clonotype was seen only a few times. This chain joins TRBV4-1 and TRBJ2-7, with D tentatively TRBD2 (7 bases). CDR1 is MGHRA and CDR2 is YSYEKL in the germline V gene. Trimming left V 0 bases short and J 6 bases short, with 12 bases between. The CDR3 is made up of 14 amino acids. The CDR3 sequence: CASSQDRGEGEQYF. The CDR3 DNA reads as TGCGCCAGCAGCCAAGATAGGGGGGAGGGCGAGCAGTACTTC.

Of note for this clonotype: A much larger clone lies one base from this, so it may be a read error. This rearrangement joins TRBV7-2 to TRBJ1-2, with TRBD1 matching 8 bases. Germline CDR1 reads SGHTA; CDR2 reads FQGNSA. This CDR3 comprises 16 residues. This chain's CDR3 is CASSARTDRARGGDTF. The CDR3 DNA sequence: TGTGCCAGCAGCGCCCGAACGGACAGGGCGAGAGGTGGCGACACCTTC.